This T cell receptor (beta chain) was sequenced in a study of T cell responses to AZD1222 COVID-19 vaccine. The germline V gene has CDR1 LGHNA and CDR2 YNFKEQ. The ends were cut back, 0 bases at V and 2 bases at J, with 12 bases in the middle. CDR3 length: 16 amino acids. Method: immunoSEQ multiplex PCR; TCRdb's copy keeps in-frame clones and lacks some. In the table there are about 130,000 clones, over 75% of which are singletons. Sample: peripheral blood, taken 28 days after the second AZD1222 dose. The chain combines TRBV4-2 with TRBJ2-3; D gene uncertain. The receptor was isolated from an adult who received the AZD1222 COVID-19 vaccine. CDR3: CASSQDTTFDTDTQYF. The CDR3 nucleotides are TGTGCCAGCAGCCAAGATACGACTTTCGACACAGATACGCAGTATTTT.